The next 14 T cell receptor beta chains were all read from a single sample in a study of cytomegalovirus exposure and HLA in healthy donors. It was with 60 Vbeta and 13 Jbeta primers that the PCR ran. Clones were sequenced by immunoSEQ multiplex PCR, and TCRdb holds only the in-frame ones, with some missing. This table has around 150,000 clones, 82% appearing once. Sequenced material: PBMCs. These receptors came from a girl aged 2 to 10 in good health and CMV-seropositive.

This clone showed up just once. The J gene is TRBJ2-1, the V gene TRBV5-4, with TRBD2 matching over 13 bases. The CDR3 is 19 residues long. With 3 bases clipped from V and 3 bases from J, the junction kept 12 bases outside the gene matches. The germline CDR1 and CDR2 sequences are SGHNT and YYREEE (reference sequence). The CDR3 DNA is TGTGCCAGCAGCTCTATACCCGGGACTAGCGGGGAGATCTACAATGAGCAGTTCTTC. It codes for CASSSIPGTSGEIYNEQFF.

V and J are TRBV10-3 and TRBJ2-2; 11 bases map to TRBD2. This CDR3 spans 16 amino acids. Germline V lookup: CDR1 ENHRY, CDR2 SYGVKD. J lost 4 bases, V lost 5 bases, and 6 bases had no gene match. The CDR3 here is CAISSLAGDPTGELFF. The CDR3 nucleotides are TGTGCCATCAGTTCACTAGCGGGAGATCCCACCGGGGAGCTGTTTTTT.

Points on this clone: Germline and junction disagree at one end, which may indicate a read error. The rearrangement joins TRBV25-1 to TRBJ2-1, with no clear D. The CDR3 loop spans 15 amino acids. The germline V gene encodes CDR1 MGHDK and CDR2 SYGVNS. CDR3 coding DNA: TGTGTCAGCAGTGAAGCCTTTAGCTCCTACAATGAGCAGTTCTTC. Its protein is CVSSEAFSSYNEQFF.

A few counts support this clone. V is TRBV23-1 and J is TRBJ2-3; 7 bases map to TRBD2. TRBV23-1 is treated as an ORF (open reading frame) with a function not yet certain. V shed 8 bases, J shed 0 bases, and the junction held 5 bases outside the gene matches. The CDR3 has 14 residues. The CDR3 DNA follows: TGCGCCAGCGCCCGGGGGGTTAGCACAGATACGCAGTATTTT. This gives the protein CASARGVSTDTQYF.

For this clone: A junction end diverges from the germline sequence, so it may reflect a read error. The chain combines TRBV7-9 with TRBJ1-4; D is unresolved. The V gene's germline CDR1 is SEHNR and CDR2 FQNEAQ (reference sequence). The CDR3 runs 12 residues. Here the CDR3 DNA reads TGTTCCAGCACCCGCGAGAGGGAAAAACTGTTTTTT. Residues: CSSTREREKLFF.

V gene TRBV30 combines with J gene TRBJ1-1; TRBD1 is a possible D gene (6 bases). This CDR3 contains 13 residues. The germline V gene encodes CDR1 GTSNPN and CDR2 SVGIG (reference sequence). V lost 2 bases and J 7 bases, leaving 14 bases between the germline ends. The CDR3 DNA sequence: TGTGCCTGGAGTACAGGGTCGGTATATGAAGCTTTCTTT. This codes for CAWSTGSVYEAFF.

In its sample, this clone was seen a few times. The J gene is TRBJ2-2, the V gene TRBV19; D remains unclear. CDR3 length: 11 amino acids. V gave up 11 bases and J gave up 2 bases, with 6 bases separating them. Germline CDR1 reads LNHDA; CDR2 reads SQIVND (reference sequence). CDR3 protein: CAAKNTGELFF. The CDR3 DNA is TGTGCCGCGAAAAACACCGGGGAGCTGTTTTTT.

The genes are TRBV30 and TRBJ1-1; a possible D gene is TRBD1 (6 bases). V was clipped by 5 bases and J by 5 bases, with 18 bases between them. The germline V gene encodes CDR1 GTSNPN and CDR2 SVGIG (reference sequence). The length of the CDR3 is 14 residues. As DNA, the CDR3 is TGTGCCTGGTTCCGAACCAGGGGAGGGACTGAAGCTTTCTTT. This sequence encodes CAWFRTRGGTEAFF.

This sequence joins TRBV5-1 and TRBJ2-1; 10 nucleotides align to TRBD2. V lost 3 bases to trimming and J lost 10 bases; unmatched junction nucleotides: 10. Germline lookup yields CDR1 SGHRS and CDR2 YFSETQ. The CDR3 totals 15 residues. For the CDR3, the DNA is TGCGCCAGCAGCTCCCCTAGCGGGAGAGAATACGAGCAGTTCTTC. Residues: CASSSPSGREYEQFF.

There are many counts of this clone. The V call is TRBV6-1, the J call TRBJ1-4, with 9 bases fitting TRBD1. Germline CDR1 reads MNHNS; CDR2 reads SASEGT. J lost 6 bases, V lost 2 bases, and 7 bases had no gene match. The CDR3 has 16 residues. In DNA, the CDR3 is TGTGCCAGCAGTGAAACAGGGGGCGCAGGTTATGAAAAACTGTTTTTT. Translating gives CASSETGGAGYEKLFF.

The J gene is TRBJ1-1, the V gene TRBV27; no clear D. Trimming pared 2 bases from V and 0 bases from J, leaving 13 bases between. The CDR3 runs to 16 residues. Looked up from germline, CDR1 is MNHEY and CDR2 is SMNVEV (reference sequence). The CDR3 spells CASSLQSVSMNTEAFF. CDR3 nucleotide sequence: TGTGCCAGCAGTTTACAGTCCGTTTCGATGAACACTGAAGCTTTCTTT.

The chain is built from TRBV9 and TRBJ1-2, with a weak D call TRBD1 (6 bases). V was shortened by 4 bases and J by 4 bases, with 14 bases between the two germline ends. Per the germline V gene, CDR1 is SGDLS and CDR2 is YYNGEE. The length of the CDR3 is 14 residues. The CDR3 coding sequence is TGTGCCAGCAGCCCCTCAGGGGATGGCTATGGCTACACCTTC. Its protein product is CASSPSGDGYGYTF.

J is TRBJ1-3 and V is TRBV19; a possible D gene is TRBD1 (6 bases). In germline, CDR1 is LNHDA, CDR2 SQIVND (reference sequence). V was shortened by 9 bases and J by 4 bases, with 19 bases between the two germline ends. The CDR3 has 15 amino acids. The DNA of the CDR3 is TGTGCCAGATACAGGGACGAGTCTGTCGGAAACACCATATATTTT. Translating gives CARYRDESVGNTIYF.

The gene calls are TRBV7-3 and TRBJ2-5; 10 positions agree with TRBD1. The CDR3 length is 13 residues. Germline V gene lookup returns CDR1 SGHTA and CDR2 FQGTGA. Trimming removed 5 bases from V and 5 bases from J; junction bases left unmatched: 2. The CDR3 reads CASSGDRGETQYF. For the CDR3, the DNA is TGTGCCAGCAGCGGGGACAGGGGTGAGACCCAGTACTTC.